Below, 8 T cell receptor beta chains from the same sample are listed, as sequenced in a study of blood T cell repertoires in COVID-19. TCRdb keeps only in-frame clones here, not all; method: immunoSEQ multiplex PCR. The sample yields about 260,000 clones, 84% seen once. The sample consisted of peripheral blood. These receptor sequences come from a human donor in a cohort sampled during active COVID-19.

The chain has TRBV7-8 and TRBJ2-5; 10 bases are a match to TRBD2. This CDR3 region has 14 residues. The V gene's germline CDR1 is SGHVS and CDR2 FQNEAQ. Trimming cost V 7 bases and J 2 bases; bases outside gene matches: 4. CDR3 protein: CASTVSGRQETQYF. CDR3 in DNA: TGTGCCAGCACGGTTAGCGGGAGGCAAGAGACCCAGTACTTC.

The gene calls are TRBV5-4 and TRBJ1-2; D gene ambiguous. The CDR3 runs to 14 residues. Germline V CDR1 and CDR2: SGHNT, YYREEE (reference sequence). V was shortened by 3 bases and J by 3 bases, with 12 bases between the two germline ends. As DNA, the CDR3 is TGTGCCAGCAGCTCCGGGGTATCGGACTATGGCTACACCTTC. Residues: CASSSGVSDYGYTF.

The gene calls are TRBV5-1 and TRBJ2-1, with 7 positions matching TRBD1. V gave up 4 bases and J gave up 8 bases; unmatched junction bases: 9. The germline gives CDR1 SGHRS, CDR2 YFSETQ. The CDR3 loop spans 14 amino acids. The DNA of the CDR3 is TGCGCCAGCAGCCCGGGAAGGGGGCGCCATGAGCAGTTCTTC. Amino acids: CASSPGRGRHEQFF.

The chain has TRBV4-2 and TRBJ2-1; 14 nucleotides agree with TRBD2. The ends lost 1 base at V and 4 bases at J; junction bases unmatched: 0. Germline CDR1 and CDR2: LGHNA and YNFKEQ. The CDR3 runs to 16 residues. The CDR3 sequence: CASSQGTSGGYNEQFF. For the CDR3, the DNA is TGTGCCAGCAGCCAAGGGACTAGCGGGGGGTACAATGAGCAGTTCTTC.

The V call is TRBV19, the J call TRBJ1-4; D remains ambiguous. The CDR3 runs to 13 residues. Germline-derived CDR1 and CDR2 are LNHDA and SQIVND (reference sequence). The germline V and J ends were trimmed by 3 bases and 5 bases, with 7 bases remaining between them. The CDR3 here is CASSIPLNEKLFF. The CDR3 DNA sequence: TGTGCCAGTAGTATCCCGTTGAATGAAAAACTGTTTTTT.

The chain links TRBV4-1 to TRBJ2-1; 9 nucleotides match TRBD1. There are 21 residues in the CDR3. Germline assignment: CDR1 MGHRA and CDR2 YSYEKL. J gave up 4 bases and V 3 bases, and 22 bases lay outside the gene matches. CDR3 sequence reads: CASSHRTTPGQGPLAYNEQFF. CDR3 DNA: TGCGCCAGCAGCCACCGTACAACACCGGGACAGGGCCCTCTTGCGTACAATGAGCAGTTCTTC.

This clone came up once. The chain is built from TRBV6-2 or TRBV6-3 and TRBJ2-3; D not resolved. V gave up 8 bases and J gave up 3 bases, with 15 bases separating them. The length of the CDR3 is 14 residues. The germline gives CDR1 MNHEY, CDR2 SVGEGT. Written as DNA, the CDR3 is TGTGCCAGCTGCCAGCCGTCCAGGACAGATACGCAGTATTTT. As protein: CASCQPSRTDTQYF.

The genes are TRBV18 and TRBJ2-1, with 9 bases aligning to TRBD2. The J segment lost 6 bases and the V segment lost 5 bases, leaving 5 bases of the junction unmatched. The CDR3 totals 14 residues. Germline V gives CDR1 KGHSH, CDR2 LQKENI. In nucleotides, the CDR3 is TGTGCCAGCTCATCAGGACTAGCGCGCAATGAGCAGTTCTTC. Translation: CASSSGLARNEQFF.